Shown below are 30 T cell receptor beta chains from a single sample sequenced in a study of cytomegalovirus exposure and HLA in healthy donors. Use of 60 Vbeta and 13 Jbeta primers characterized the PCR. Profiled with immunoSEQ multiplex PCR; TCRdb holds only in-frame clones, not every one. Its table records about 140,000 clones. The sample consisted of PBMCs. Receptor source: a man in his forties in good health and CMV-seronegative.

The CDR3 nucleotides read TGCGCCAGCAGCCAAGGAGGCGCAATGAACGAGCAGTACTTC. Amino acids: CASSQGGAMNEQYF. V usage is TRBV4-1 and J usage is TRBJ2-7; D gene uncertain. Germline CDR1 reads MGHRA; CDR2 reads YSYEKL. The length of the CDR3 is 14 residues. Trimming shortened V by 1 base and J by 5 bases, and 12 bases separated the two germline ends.

This rearrangement joins TRBV11-2 to TRBJ2-7, with D hard to call. Germline CDR1 and CDR2: SGHAT and FQNNGV. Trimming left V 0 bases short and J 2 bases short, with 14 bases between. CDR3 length equals 16 residues. CDR3 coding DNA: TGTGCCAGCAGCTTAGATCTGTACACCCCCCCCTACGAGCAGTACTTC. Encoded protein: CASSLDLYTPPYEQYF.

The chain is built from TRBV19 and TRBJ2-5; the D is unclear. V was cut by 5 bases and J by 7 bases, with 14 bases left in between. Germline V gene sequence: CDR1 LNHDA, CDR2 SQIVND (reference sequence). The CDR3 has 13 amino acids. The CDR3 region is CASSSETGGTQYF. The CDR3 coding sequence is TGTGCCAGTAGTTCTGAGACCGGCGGGACCCAGTACTTC.

The chain recombines TRBV6-1 with TRBJ1-1; 7 bases line up with TRBD1. This CDR3 comprises 13 residues. Germline CDR1 and CDR2: MNHNS and SASEGT. After removal of 5 bases from V and 1 base from J, the junction contained 1 base not matched to a gene. Here the CDR3 DNA reads TGTGCCAGCAGTTGGGACAGGAACACTGAAGCTTTCTTT. Amino acid sequence: CASSWDRNTEAFF.

V is TRBV4-3 and J is TRBJ1-1; a possible D gene is TRBD1 (5 bases). Trimming pared 0 bases from V and 3 bases from J, leaving 14 bases between. This CDR3 region has 16 residues. In germline, CDR1 is LGHNA, CDR2 YSLEER. CDR3 sequence reads: CASSQDVRQLYTEAFF. CDR3 coding DNA: TGCGCCAGCAGCCAAGACGTTCGACAGTTGTACACTGAAGCTTTCTTT.

The J gene is TRBJ1-1, the V gene TRBV19; 8 bases are shared with TRBD1. With V trimmed by 5 bases and J by 0 bases, 5 bases remained unmatched. The germline gives CDR1 LNHDA, CDR2 SQIVND (reference sequence). This CDR3 contains 15 residues. For the CDR3, the DNA is TGTGCCAGTAGTTTAAGACAGGGGCTGAACACTGAAGCTTTCTTT. Protein product: CASSLRQGLNTEAFF.

The chain links TRBV9 to TRBJ1-2; TRBD1 matches 7 bases. This CDR3 is 13 amino acids long. V lost 5 bases, J lost 8 bases, and 9 bases stayed unmatched. Per germline, CDR1 SGDLS and CDR2 YYNGEE. The CDR3 region has the DNA TGTGCCAGCAGAGGGACAGTCGTCACCGGCTACACCTTC. It encodes CASRGTVVTGYTF.

The chain combines TRBV6-1 with TRBJ2-7; a weak D match, TRBD2 (6 bases). Germline-derived CDR1 and CDR2 are MNHNS and SASEGT. The V gene lost 6 bases and the J gene lost 1 base, with 13 bases spanning the gap. CDR3 length: 14 residues. Written as DNA, the CDR3 is TGTGCCAGCAGCCGGGACTCGGAATCCTACGAGCAGTACTTC. It specifies CASSRDSESYEQYF.

The chain employs TRBV10-3 and TRBJ1-4, with 10 positions matching TRBD1. After removal of 8 bases from V and 3 bases from J, the junction contained 12 bases not matched to a gene. The CDR3 contains 17 residues. Germline V gene lookup returns CDR1 ENHRY and CDR2 SYGVKD. As DNA, the CDR3 is TGTGCCATCGGGACCTCCGGGACAGGGGAAGCTAATGAAAAACTGTTTTTT. As protein: CAIGTSGTGEANEKLFF.

The chain links TRBV18 to TRBJ1-2, with TRBD1 as a possible D gene (6 bases). Trimming left V 3 bases short and J 5 bases short, with 22 bases between. CDR1 is KGHSH, CDR2 LQKENI, per germline. The CDR3 consists of 17 residues. CDR3 nucleotide sequence: TGTGCCAGCTCACCGGCCTCAGGGGCGACTCTGGGGTATGGCTACACCTTC. This codes for CASSPASGATLGYGYTF.

This chain links TRBV7-9 with TRBJ1-1; D call uncertain. V was clipped by 1 base and J by 12 bases, with 12 bases between them. CDR3 length equals 12 residues. CDR1 and CDR2 from the germline V gene are SEHNR and FQNEAQ (reference sequence). The CDR3 sequence is CASSLDRGRTFF. The CDR3 DNA reads as TGTGCCAGCAGCTTAGACAGAGGGAGAACTTTCTTT.

V gene TRBV7-2 combines with J gene TRBJ1-2, with D tentatively TRBD1 (6 bases). The V end lost 7 bases, the J end lost 10 bases, and 19 bases lay between the germline ends. Germline V gene lookup returns CDR1 SGHTA and CDR2 FQGNSA. This CDR3 contains 13 residues. The CDR3 nucleotides are TGTGCCAGCACCACGGACAGTCCGACTGACTACACCTTC. Translated, it gives CASTTDSPTDYTF.

The chain employs TRBV11-1 and TRBJ2-2, with 8 bases lining up with TRBD1. With 5 bases clipped from V and 1 base from J, the junction kept 3 bases outside the gene matches. The CDR3 has 15 residues. Germline V gene lookup returns CDR1 SGHAT and CDR2 FQDESV (reference sequence). CDR3 residues: CASSHGQGNTGELFF. CDR3 sequence (DNA): TGTGCCAGCAGCCACGGACAGGGGAACACCGGGGAGCTGTTTTTT.

The chain joins TRBV5-1 to TRBJ2-2, with 9 bases identical to TRBD1. Germline-derived CDR1 and CDR2 are SGHRS and YFSETQ. Germline trimming cut 6 bases from V and 2 bases from J; bases unmatched to any gene: 14. The CDR3 consists of 18 residues. The CDR3 DNA follows: TGCGCCAGCACCGTTATTCCCCCGGGACAGGGAAACACCGGGGAGCTGTTTTTT. This translates into CASTVIPPGQGNTGELFF.

This sequence joins TRBV7-8 and TRBJ2-5; 7 bases agree with TRBD1. Trimming cost V 1 base and J 5 bases; bases outside gene matches: 10. The germline V gene has CDR1 SGHVS and CDR2 FQNEAQ. The CDR3 spans 16 residues. CDR3 residues: CASSLDRGRLGETQYF. CDR3 DNA: TGTGCCAGCAGCTTAGACAGGGGCCGCCTCGGGGAGACCCAGTACTTC.

The chain couples TRBV4-3 to TRBJ2-1; 8 bases line up with TRBD2. Germline assignment: CDR1 LGHNA and CDR2 YSLEER. The CDR3 covers 18 residues. V shed 0 bases, J shed 3 bases, and the junction held 10 bases outside the gene matches. CDR3 DNA sequence: TGCGCCAGCAGCCAAGATTTACCAGCGGGGGTTATCTACAATGAGCAGTTCTTC. It translates to CASSQDLPAGVIYNEQFF.

The V and J genes are TRBV4-1 and TRBJ1-2; tentative D call: TRBD1 (6 bases). The V end lost 4 bases, the J end lost 2 bases, and 20 bases lay between the germline ends. The germline V gene has CDR1 MGHRA and CDR2 YSYEKL. The CDR3 is 17 residues long. The CDR3 loop reads CASSPYLSTGLNYGYTF. In DNA form, the CDR3 reads TGCGCCAGCAGCCCATATCTGTCGACAGGCCTCAACTATGGCTACACCTTC.

About this clone: Other DNA sequences of this sample code for an identical CDR3. V gene TRBV5-6 combines with J gene TRBJ1-2; D possibly corresponds to TRBD1 (6 bases). Trimming left V 0 bases short and J 4 bases short, with 10 bases between. This CDR3 is 14 amino acids long. Germline V lookup: CDR1 SGHDT, CDR2 YYEEEE. The CDR3 region has the DNA TGTGCCAGCAGCTTGGAAGGGGGAATCTATGGCTACACCTTC. Residues: CASSLEGGIYGYTF.

The V call is TRBV6-5, the J call TRBJ1-4; weak D call: TRBD1 (5 bases). The CDR3 extends over 14 amino acids. CDR1 is MNHEY and CDR2 is SVGAGI in the germline V gene. Deletions cut 6 bases from V and 8 bases from J, with 16 bases between. The CDR3 nucleotides read TGTGCCAGCAGGCGGGGCTCGGATTGGGAAAAACTGTTTTTT. Translation gives CASRRGSDWEKLFF.

V usage is TRBV29-1 and J usage is TRBJ2-5; TRBD2 is a possible D gene (6 bases). V was clipped by 2 bases and J by 4 bases, with 11 bases between them. This CDR3 is built from 13 residues. Germline V gene sequence: CDR1 SQVTM, CDR2 ANQGSEA. The CDR3 nucleotides read TGCAGCGTTGAACCTAGCGCCCGAGAGACCCAGTACTTC. Protein product: CSVEPSARETQYF.

The DNA of the CDR3 is TGTGCCAGCAGCTTAGCGGGACAGAGGACTTGGGGGGAGACCCAGTACTTC. Protein product: CASSLAGQRTWGETQYF. J is TRBJ2-5 and V is TRBV11-2; 7 bases match TRBD1. With 1 base clipped from V and 5 bases from J, the junction kept 13 bases outside the gene matches. Germline V gives CDR1 SGHAT, CDR2 FQNNGV. The CDR3 spans 17 residues.

DNA for the CDR3: TGTGCCAGCAGCCCGTCTTCGAATGGAGGTTCACCCCTCCACTTT. This sequence encodes CASSPSSNGGSPLHF. This chain connects TRBV5-4 to TRBJ1-6; D is undetermined. The CDR3 is 15 amino acids. Germline assignment: CDR1 SGHNT and CDR2 YYREEE (reference sequence). Trimming took 4 bases from V and 9 from J, leaving 17 bases between them. Full variable domain (outside the CDR3, taken from reference TRBV5-4 and TRBJ1-6): ETGVTQSPTHLIKTRGQQVTLRCSSQSGHNTVSWYQQALGQGPQFIFQYYREEENGRGNFPPRFSGLQFPNYSSELNVNALELDDSALYLCASSPSSNGGSPLHFGNGTRLTVT.

The chain couples TRBV6-6 to TRBJ2-7; 11 bases are a match to TRBD1. Germline loops: CDR1 MNHNY, CDR2 SVGAGI (reference sequence). This CDR3 comprises 12 residues. Losses at the gene ends were 8 bases for V and 5 bases for J; bases not matched to a gene: 2. Written as DNA, the CDR3 is TGTGCCAGCGGACAGGGGGCCAACGAGCAGTACTTC. This translates into CASGQGANEQYF.

This chain links TRBV7-3 with TRBJ2-5; 7 nucleotides line up with TRBD1. The CDR3 length is 14 residues. With 5 bases clipped from V and 5 bases from J, the junction kept 8 bases outside the gene matches. Germline values: CDR1 SGHTA, CDR2 FQGTGA. The DNA of the CDR3 is TGTGCCAGCAGCCCGACAGGGTTTGGGGAGACCCAGTACTTC. This sequence encodes CASSPTGFGETQYF.

DNA for the CDR3: TGCAGCGTTCTAGCGGGCACAGATACGCAGTATTTT. Amino acids: CSVLAGTDTQYF. The chain is built from TRBV29-1 and TRBJ2-3; 7 bases agree with TRBD2. With 5 bases clipped from V and 1 base from J, the junction kept 0 bases outside the gene matches. Germline V lookup: CDR1 SQVTM, CDR2 ANQGSEA. The CDR3 length is 12 residues.

The gene calls are TRBV11-2 and TRBJ2-7; D might be TRBD2 (5 bases). V was clipped by 4 bases and J by 2 bases, with 15 bases between them. The length of the CDR3 is 15 residues. CDR1 is SGHAT, CDR2 FQNNGV, per germline. The CDR3 DNA is TGTGCCAGCAGCTCCTCTACGGACGGGGCCTACGAGCAGTACTTC. Protein product: CASSSSTDGAYEQYF.

The chain recombines TRBV7-2 with TRBJ2-1; D might be TRBD1 (6 bases). Germline V gives CDR1 SGHTA, CDR2 FQGNSA. Trimming removed 5 bases from V and 0 bases from J, with 20 bases in between. The CDR3 covers 18 residues. CDR3 sequence: CASSHRVLKDLSYNEQFF. In DNA form, the CDR3 reads TGTGCCAGCAGCCACAGGGTCCTGAAGGACCTCTCCTACAATGAGCAGTTCTTC.

This chain joins TRBV19 and TRBJ2-1, with a weak D call TRBD1 (6 bases). The CDR3 is 14 residues long. Germline-derived CDR1 and CDR2 are LNHDA and SQIVND (reference sequence). V gave up 1 base and J gave up 10 bases, with 14 bases separating them. This CDR3 reads CASSIGRDKTEQFF. The CDR3 DNA sequence: TGTGCCAGTAGTATAGGTCGGGACAAGACGGAGCAGTTCTTC.

V is TRBV13 and J is TRBJ2-7; tentative D call: TRBD2 (5 bases). V was shortened by 3 bases and J by 3 bases, with 15 bases between the two germline ends. The CDR3 loop spans 15 amino acids. Per the germline V gene, CDR1 is PRHDT and CDR2 is FYEKMQ (reference sequence). Here the CDR3 DNA reads TGTGCCAGCAGCTTCTACCGGGATAATGACTACGAGCAGTACTTC. Protein: CASSFYRDNDYEQYF.

The V and J genes are TRBV6-6 and TRBJ2-7, with D possibly matching TRBD2 (5 bases). CDR3 length: 13 residues. The germline V and J ends were trimmed by 2 bases and 2 bases, with 7 bases remaining between them. Germline V gene sequence: CDR1 MNHNY, CDR2 SVGAGI (reference sequence). In DNA, the CDR3 is TGTGCCAGCAGTTACGGACTTACCTACGAGCAGTACTTC. Protein: CASSYGLTYEQYF.